These 8 T cell receptor beta chains share one sample of origin, sequenced in a study of vaccination and CD4 T cells after COVID-19. No cognate antigen is known for these TCRs. Oncomine TCR Beta short-read sequencing was applied to DNA from cultured CD4+ T cells. TCRdb reanalysed the PCR reads using MiXCR and keeps one entry per CDR3 protein. The sample has about 15,000 distinct CDR3 sequences, roughly 49% seen once. As for treatment: roughly nine-day PBMC culture with coronavirus spike peptide pools or control peptides (ViraFEST assay). Sequenced here: CD4+ T cells from blood, cultured in vitro, sampled before SARS-CoV-2 vaccination. The receptors originated from a human donor who had recovered from COVID-19.

The chain uses TRBV11-2 and TRBJ2-7, with 9 bases identical to TRBD1. The ends lost 4 bases at V and 0 bases at J; junction bases unmatched: 4. CDR1 and CDR2 (germline): SGHAT, FQNNGV. CDR3 length: 15 amino acids. Here the CDR3 DNA reads TGTGCCAGCAGCTCCCGGGACAGGGTCTCCTACGAGCAGTACTTC. It codes for CASSSRDRVSYEQYF.

This chain uses TRBV6-1 with TRBJ2-3, with 10 bases identical to TRBD2. The V and J ends lost 7 bases and 7 bases, in that order; junction bases with no gene match: 14. The CDR3 has 16 amino acids. Germline V gives CDR1 MNHNS, CDR2 SASEGT. CDR3 nucleotide sequence: TGTGCCAGCACCCTCGTGGGAGCGGGAGGGCCGTATACGCAGTATTTT. Its translation is CASTLVGAGGPYTQYF.

The chain uses TRBV27 and TRBJ1-6; maybe TRBD1 (6 bases). V was shortened by 2 bases and J by 3 bases, with 11 bases between the two germline ends. Germline loops: CDR1 MNHEY, CDR2 SMNVEV (reference sequence). The length of the CDR3 is 16 residues. Written as DNA, the CDR3 is TGTGCCAGCAGTTTAGCCAGGGGTAACTATAATTCACCCCTCCACTTT. Amino acid sequence: CASSLARGNYNSPLHF.

J is TRBJ2-5 and V is TRBV28; D may match TRBD1 or TRBD2 (5 bases each). Trimming shortened V by 0 bases and J by 4 bases, and 12 bases separated the two germline ends. Per the germline V gene, CDR1 is MDHEN and CDR2 is SYDVKM. This CDR3 region has 15 residues. The CDR3 loop reads CASSLWGVRVETQYF. In nucleotides, the CDR3 is TGTGCCAGCAGTTTATGGGGGGTAAGGGTAGAGACCCAGTACTTC.

The chain recombines TRBV5-1 with TRBJ1-1; D is undetermined. The CDR3 length is 14 residues. CDR1 and CDR2 (germline): SGHRS, YFSETQ. V was cut by 0 bases and J by 0 bases, with 6 bases left in between. This CDR3 is CASSLVAVNTEAFF. The CDR3 DNA reads as TGCGCCAGCAGCTTGGTGGCGGTGAACACTGAAGCTTTCTTT. Complete variable domain (other parts from reference TRBV5-1 and TRBJ1-1): KAGVTQTPRYLIKTRGQQVTLSCSPISGHRSVSWYQQTPGQGLQFLFEYFSETQRNKGNFPGRFSGRQFSNSRSEMNVSTLELGDSALYLCASSLVAVNTEAFFGQGTRLTVV.

This sequence joins TRBV11-2 and TRBJ2-7; D uncertain. Germline V gene sequence: CDR1 SGHAT, CDR2 FQNNGV. This CDR3 has 13 amino acids. V lost 3 bases to trimming and J lost 3 bases, with 9 bases between them. The CDR3 DNA follows: TGTGCCAGCAGCTTCGGGCGGAACTACGAGCAGTACTTC. Translation: CASSFGRNYEQYF.

This chain connects TRBV25-1 to TRBJ1-5; 9 nucleotides match TRBD1. Germline-derived CDR1 and CDR2 are MGHDK and SYGVNS. The CDR3 is 19 residues long. V gave up 4 bases and J gave up 4 bases; unmatched junction bases: 17. DNA of the CDR3: TGTGCCAGCAGTGTAATCCGGGACAGGGTATTTTCATGGAATCAGCCCCAGCATTTT. Translating it yields CASSVIRDRVFSWNQPQHF. The entire variable domain, with the rest obtained from reference TRBV25-1 and TRBJ1-5, is as follows: EADIYQTPRYLVIGTGKKITLECSQTMGHDKMYWYQQDPGMELHLIHYSYGVNSTEKGDLSSESTVSRIRTEHFPLTLESARPSHTSQYLCASSVIRDRVFSWNQPQHFGDGTRLSIL.

This chain connects TRBV10-3 to TRBJ2-1; TRBD1 is a possible D gene (7 bases). V lost 4 bases to trimming and J lost 9 bases, with 22 bases between them. Germline V gene sequence: CDR1 ENHRY, CDR2 SYGVKD. CDR3 length: 16 residues. CDR3 amino acids: CAISGQGGRRTGEQFF. CDR3 sequence (DNA): TGTGCCATCAGTGGGCAGGGGGGAAGGAGGACCGGTGAGCAGTTCTTC.